The 21 T cell receptor beta chains in this list originate from one sample, sequenced in a study of identical twins (dated by TCRdb to 2016 to 2018). The method was 5' RACE. Sequencer: Illumina HiSeq 2000. TCRdb itself trimmed the public reads at Q25 with fastp, ran MiXCR and retained productive beta chains. Rows with one shared CDR3 protein collapse into an entry with the most common genes and DNA. The sample table records around 450,000 distinct CDR3 sequences; approximately 15% of these occur just once. The ten biggest clones cover approximately 0.52% of the sample. These same data were also listed under a study on yellow fever vaccine responses in identical twins.

The material sequenced was CD4+ T cells sorted from blood. The receptors shown here come from a woman between 18 and 29 years old in good health.

This clonotype has a handful of counts. The rearrangement uses TRBV20-1 and TRBJ2-7; possible D gene TRBD2, 5 bases. V dropped 8 bases and J dropped 10 bases, with 18 bases sitting between them. The CDR3 spans 11 residues. Germline CDR1 DFQATT, CDR2 SNEGSKA (reference sequence). CDR3 residues: CSSTVGADQYF. In DNA form, the CDR3 reads TGCAGTTCCACCGTGGGAGCCGACCAGTACTTC.

The J gene is TRBJ2-7, the V gene TRBV7-2, with a possible D match to TRBD1 (5 bases). From germline, CDR1 is SGHTA and CDR2 FQGNSA. The CDR3 totals 15 residues. The V end lost 4 bases, the J end lost 0 bases, and 13 bases lay between the germline ends. This CDR3 reads CASSSDIQPSYEQYF. The CDR3 DNA is TGTGCCAGCAGCTCGGACATCCAACCCTCCTACGAGCAGTACTTC.

The V and J genes are TRBV5-1 and TRBJ1-2; no reliable D call. This CDR3 contains 13 residues. Per germline, CDR1 SGHRS and CDR2 YFSETQ. The V end lost 1 base, the J end lost 8 bases, and 12 bases lay between the germline ends. This CDR3 reads CASSLLGPGGYTF. CDR3 in DNA: TGCGCCAGCAGCTTGTTGGGTCCCGGCGGCTACACCTTC.

This rearrangement joins TRBV11-2 to TRBJ2-1; 14 bases match TRBD2. The germline V gene has CDR1 SGHAT and CDR2 FQNNGV. V trimming: 5 bases; J trimming: 6 bases; junction bases outside the gene matches: 15. The CDR3 is made up of 19 amino acids. The CDR3 bases are TGTGCCAGCAGCCCACTTCCCGGGACTAGCGGGAGCCCCCTCAATGAGCAGTTCTTC. Its translation is CASSPLPGTSGSPLNEQFF.

The V call is TRBV7-2, the J call TRBJ2-7; a possible D gene is TRBD1 (5 bases). The CDR3 runs to 13 residues. The germline V and J ends were trimmed by 4 bases and 2 bases, with 9 bases remaining between them. In germline, CDR1 is SGHTA, CDR2 FQGNSA. In nucleotides, the CDR3 is TGTGCCAGCAGCTACACAGGAACCTACGAGCAGTACTTC. Its protein product is CASSYTGTYEQYF.

The gene calls are TRBV12-3 or TRBV12-4 and TRBJ2-1; 8 positions match TRBD2. J was trimmed by 6 bases and V by 4 bases; bases with no gene match: 11. The CDR3 sequence is 16 residues long. The CDR3 DNA follows: TGTGCCAGCAGTTCGCCCGGGGGGGTCGGATTCAATGAGCAGTTCTTC. Its protein product is CASSSPGGVGFNEQFF.

V usage is TRBV7-9 and J usage is TRBJ1-2, with a weak D call TRBD1 (5 bases). The germline gives CDR1 SEHNR, CDR2 FQNEAQ (reference sequence). V was trimmed by 5 bases and J by 3 bases, leaving 10 bases between them. The CDR3 is 13 amino acids. CDR3 loop: CASSLRADYGYTF. CDR3 DNA: TGTGCCAGCAGCCTCAGGGCTGACTATGGCTACACCTTC.

This clonotype came up a few times. This chain connects TRBV3-1 to TRBJ2-1; D remains unclear. Germline CDR1 reads LGHDT; CDR2 reads YNNKEL (reference sequence). The CDR3 loop spans 14 amino acids. V shed 0 bases and J shed 8 bases, with 11 bases lying between them. The CDR3 DNA is TGTGCCAGCAGCCAAGAGTTTAGTAGGGATGAGCAGTTCTTC. Translation: CASSQEFSRDEQFF.

This clonotype was seen repeatedly, ten times or more. The chain couples TRBV11-2 to TRBJ2-2; D call uncertain. Germline CDR1 reads SGHAT; CDR2 reads FQNNGV. Trimming cost V 1 base and J 6 bases, with 9 bases left between them. The CDR3 length is 14 residues. This chain's CDR3 is CASSLGAVPGELFF. DNA of the CDR3: TGTGCCAGCAGCTTAGGTGCAGTACCCGGGGAGCTGTTTTTT.

The V gene is TRBV6-1, the J gene TRBJ2-1; TRBD2 aligns across 10 bases. J was trimmed by 8 bases and V by 5 bases; bases with no gene match: 12. The CDR3 consists of 16 residues. Per the germline V gene, CDR1 is MNHNS and CDR2 is SASEGT. The CDR3 coding sequence is TGTGCCAGCAGTCCCCGCGGGACTAGCGCTTCTCATGAGCAGTTCTTC. This sequence encodes CASSPRGTSASHEQFF.

Many counts were recorded for this clonotype. The chain is built from TRBV7-2 and TRBJ2-5; 8 nucleotides align to TRBD2. Trimming removed 5 bases from V and 0 bases from J; junction bases left unmatched: 8. The V gene's germline CDR1 is SGHTA and CDR2 FQGNSA. The CDR3 extends over 16 amino acids. DNA of the CDR3: TGTGCCAGCAGCCCAGGGACTAGGGGCCACCAAGAGACCCAGTACTTC. This gives the protein CASSPGTRGHQETQYF.

The J gene is TRBJ2-5, the V gene TRBV21-1; TRBD2 is the table's D call and was not checked against the DNA. TRBV21-1 has pseudogene status. CDR3 length equals 15 residues. CDR3 amino acids: CASTLPTRRGETQYF. The CDR3 DNA reads as TGTGCCAGCACACTCCCGACTCGCCGGGGGGAGACCCAGTACTTC.

This clonotype was detected a few times. The chain combines TRBV10-3 with TRBJ2-2; D is unresolved. The V and J ends lost 8 bases and 1 base respectively, with 11 bases between them. This CDR3 contains 14 residues. CDR1 and CDR2 from the germline V gene are ENHRY and SYGVKD. The DNA of the CDR3 is TGTGCCATCGGCAGATATGAGAACACCGGGGAGCTGTTTTTT. This gives the protein CAIGRYENTGELFF.

The rearrangement uses TRBV7-2 and TRBJ2-5, with 7 nucleotides matching TRBD2. The ends lost 1 base at V and 5 bases at J; junction bases unmatched: 7. Germline V gives CDR1 SGHTA, CDR2 FQGNSA. This CDR3 region has 15 residues. CDR3 residues: CASSLVGGEGETQYF. CDR3 DNA sequence: TGTGCCAGCAGCTTAGTGGGGGGGGAAGGGGAGACCCAGTACTTC. The full variable domain, rest sourced from reference TRBV7-2 and TRBJ2-5, is GAGVSQSPSNKVTEKGKDVELRCDPISGHTALYWYRQSLGQGLEFLIYFQGNSAPDKSGLPSDRFSAERTGGSVSTLTIQRTQQEDSAVYLCASSLVGGEGETQYFGPGTRLLVL.

This chain uses TRBV5-1 with TRBJ1-1; TRBD1 might be the D (5 bases). Trimming shortened V by 0 bases and J by 5 bases, and 11 bases separated the two germline ends. CDR3 length equals 14 residues. Germline-derived CDR1 and CDR2 are SGHRS and YFSETQ. In DNA, the CDR3 is TGCGCCAGCAGCTTGGAAGGGAAGGGGACTGAAGCTTTCTTT. Residues: CASSLEGKGTEAFF.

V and J are TRBV7-2 and TRBJ2-7; D ambiguous. V was shortened by 1 base and J by 1 base, with 8 bases between the two germline ends. The CDR3 length is 14 residues. CDR1 is SGHTA, CDR2 FQGNSA, per germline. CDR3 residues: CASSLGHGSYEQYF. DNA for the CDR3: TGTGCCAGCAGCTTAGGACACGGTTCCTACGAGCAGTACTTC.

The chain couples TRBV20-1 to TRBJ2-3; TRBD2 agrees at 7 bases. V shed 5 bases, J shed 4 bases, and the junction held 12 bases outside the gene matches. Germline lookup yields CDR1 DFQATT and CDR2 SNEGSKA (reference sequence). The CDR3 covers 15 residues. This CDR3 is CSAQHRGRGADTQYF. CDR3 coding DNA: TGCAGTGCTCAACATCGAGGGAGGGGCGCAGATACGCAGTATTTT.

This clonotype has more than one count but fewer than ten. The J gene is TRBJ2-1, the V gene TRBV11-2; 9 nucleotides agree with TRBD2. CDR3 length: 17 amino acids. Looked up from germline, CDR1 is SGHAT and CDR2 is FQNNGV. With 6 bases clipped from V and 3 bases from J, the junction kept 12 bases outside the gene matches. CDR3 residues: CASRTSGRGGGYNEQFF. The CDR3 region has the DNA TGTGCCAGCAGAACCTCGGGGCGGGGGGGCGGCTACAATGAGCAGTTCTTC.

The gene calls are TRBV20-1 and TRBJ2-3; 12 positions match TRBD2. The V segment lost 5 bases and the J segment 0 bases; nucleotides outside the gene matches: 6. CDR3 size: 16 residues. Germline V CDR1 and CDR2: DFQATT, SNEGSKA (reference sequence). For the CDR3, the DNA is TGCAGTGCTCTGACTAGCGGGAGATCTAGCACAGATACGCAGTATTTT. It translates to CSALTSGRSSTDTQYF.

This clonotype was detected only a few times. The chain employs TRBV10-2 and TRBJ2-5; 11 positions agree with TRBD2. The germline V gene encodes CDR1 WSHSY and CDR2 SAAADI. With 10 bases clipped from V and 4 bases from J, the junction kept 2 bases outside the gene matches. There are 12 residues in the CDR3. CDR3 sequence: CATGLAGETQYF. For the CDR3, the DNA is TGCGCCACCGGACTAGCGGGAGAGACCCAGTACTTC.

This clonotype turned up a few times. The DNA of the CDR3 is TGTGCCAGCAGCCTTAGCGGGGGGGCGAAGACCCAGTACTTC. Protein: CASSLSGGAKTQYF. V is TRBV7-3 and J is TRBJ2-5, with 11 bases that match TRBD2. This CDR3 is built from 14 residues. The V and J ends lost 5 bases and 6 bases, in that order; junction bases with no gene match: 5. From germline, CDR1 is SGHTA and CDR2 FQGTGA.